This passage covers 12 T cell receptor beta chains from one sample sequenced in a study of blood T cell repertoires in COVID-19. The repertoire was sequenced with immunoSEQ multiplex PCR; TCRdb's copy has only in-frame clones and lacks some. In the table there are 200,000 to 300,000 clones, over 80% of which are singletons. The sequencing sample was made of peripheral blood. The origin of the receptors is a human donor in a cohort sampled during active COVID-19.

J is TRBJ1-6 and V is TRBV5-6; 7 positions match TRBD1. Germline CDR1 reads SGHDT; CDR2 reads YYEEEE. Trimming took 4 bases from V and 5 from J; bases not matched to a gene: 3. CDR3 size: 14 residues. The DNA for the CDR3 is TGTGCCAGCAGCCCCGACAGGGATAATTCACCCCTCCACTTT. Its translation: CASSPDRDNSPLHF.

This clone showed up just once. The rearrangement uses TRBV7-9 and TRBJ1-1, with 7 bases that match TRBD1. Germline CDR1 is SEHNR and CDR2 is FQNEAQ (reference sequence). J was trimmed by 7 bases and V by 5 bases; bases with no gene match: 10. The CDR3 runs 14 residues. The CDR3 loop is CASSRFQGDGEAFF. The CDR3 nucleotides read TGTGCCAGCAGCCGGTTCCAGGGGGATGGTGAAGCTTTCTTT.

This clone has just a few counts. This sequence joins TRBV3-1 (or the pseudogene TRBV3-2) and TRBJ1-1, with unresolved D. V was shortened by 4 bases and J by 2 bases, with 5 bases between the two germline ends. There are 12 residues in the CDR3. The germline V gene has CDR1 LGHDT and CDR2 YNNKEL (reference sequence). The CDR3 loop is CASSRGNTEAFF. Written as DNA, the CDR3 is TGTGCCAGCAGCCGAGGTAACACTGAAGCTTTCTTT.

The chain recombines TRBV19 with TRBJ1-5; D not certain. The V end was cut by 3 bases, the J end by 4 bases, with 10 bases between. Looked up from germline, CDR1 is LNHDA and CDR2 is SQIVND (reference sequence). The CDR3 length is 14 residues. The CDR3 loop is CASSIREANQPQHF. In nucleotides, the CDR3 is TGTGCCAGTAGTATCCGGGAGGCTAATCAGCCCCAGCATTTT.

The genes are TRBV19 and TRBJ2-7; no clear D gene. This CDR3 comprises 13 residues. Trimming took 4 bases from V and 3 from J, leaving 10 bases between them. Germline lookup yields CDR1 LNHDA and CDR2 SQIVND (reference sequence). CDR3 bases: TGTGCCAGTAGTACAGACAAGCACTACGAGCAGTACTTC. Its protein product is CASSTDKHYEQYF.

The V and J genes are TRBV15 and TRBJ1-1; 9 bases are shared with TRBD1. Germline assignment: CDR1 LNHNV and CDR2 YYDKDF (reference sequence). CDR3 length: 14 residues. Trimming cost V 4 bases and J 5 bases; bases outside gene matches: 5. CDR3 residues: CATSNDRGLTEAFF. DNA of the CDR3: TGTGCCACCAGCAACGACAGGGGGTTGACTGAAGCTTTCTTT.

The chain couples TRBV10-1 to TRBJ2-5; 9 bases match TRBD2. Trimming removed 11 bases from V and 3 bases from J; junction bases left unmatched: 10. CDR1 is WNHNN, CDR2 SYGVQD, per germline (reference sequence). The CDR3 is made up of 14 amino acids. CDR3 residues: CAGSPRLAEETQYF. CDR3 bases: TGCGCCGGGTCTCCGCGACTAGCGGAAGAGACCCAGTACTTC.

V gene TRBV30 combines with J gene TRBJ2-2; TRBD1 might be the D (6 bases). CDR1 and CDR2 (germline): GTSNPN, SVGIG (reference sequence). V was shortened by 0 bases and J by 1 base, with 9 bases between the two germline ends. CDR3 length: 15 residues. CDR3 nucleotide sequence: TGTGCCTGGAGTGTACTGGGACAGAACACCGGGGAGCTGTTTTTT. Amino acids: CAWSVLGQNTGELFF.

J is TRBJ1-3 and V is TRBV3-1 (or the pseudogene TRBV3-2); TRBD1 agrees at 9 bases. CDR3 length equals 16 residues. Unmatched junction bases numbered 8, after V lost 4 bases and J lost 4 bases. The germline CDR1 and CDR2 sequences are LGHDT and YNNKEL (reference sequence). The CDR3 protein is CASSPRDRVTGNTIYF. The CDR3 region has the DNA TGTGCCAGCAGCCCACGGGACAGGGTTACAGGAAACACCATATATTTT.

The gene calls are TRBV19 and TRBJ1-1, with D uncertain. The CDR3 is 14 residues long. V dropped 3 bases and J dropped 1 base, with 9 bases sitting between them. Germline lookup yields CDR1 LNHDA and CDR2 SQIVND (reference sequence). The CDR3: CASSIREGNTEAFF. Here the CDR3 DNA reads TGTGCCAGTAGTATTAGGGAGGGGAACACTGAAGCTTTCTTT.

This clone was observed a handful of times. The rearrangement joins TRBV18 to TRBJ2-3; D remains ambiguous. V lost 1 base and J 0 bases, leaving 8 bases between the germline ends. This CDR3 is 15 amino acids long. Per the germline V gene, CDR1 is KGHSH and CDR2 is LQKENI. The CDR3 spells CASSPRADSTDTQYF. The CDR3 nucleotides are TGTGCCAGCTCACCACGGGCAGATAGCACAGATACGCAGTATTTT.

V is TRBV10-3 and J is TRBJ2-7; perhaps TRBD1 as D (6 bases). The V end was cut by 8 bases, the J end by 7 bases, with 18 bases between. Germline values: CDR1 ENHRY, CDR2 SYGVKD. The CDR3 sequence is 13 residues long. Here the CDR3 reads CAIWDTSPGEQYF. The DNA of the CDR3 is TGTGCCATCTGGGACACCTCCCCGGGGGAGCAGTACTTC.